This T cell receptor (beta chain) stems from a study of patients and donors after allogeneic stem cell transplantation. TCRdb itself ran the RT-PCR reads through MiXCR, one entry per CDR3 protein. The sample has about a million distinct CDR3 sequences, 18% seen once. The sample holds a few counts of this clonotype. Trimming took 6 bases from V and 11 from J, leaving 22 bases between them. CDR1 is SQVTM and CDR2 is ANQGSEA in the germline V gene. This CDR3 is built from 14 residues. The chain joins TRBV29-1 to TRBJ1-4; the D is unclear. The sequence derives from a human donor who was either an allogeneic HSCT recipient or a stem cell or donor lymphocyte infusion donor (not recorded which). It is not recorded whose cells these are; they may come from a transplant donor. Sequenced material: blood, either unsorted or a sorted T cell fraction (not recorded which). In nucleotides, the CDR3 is TGCAGCGTAACCGGCGGAGGATTTAATGGGAAACTGTTTTTT. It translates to CSVTGGGFNGKLFF. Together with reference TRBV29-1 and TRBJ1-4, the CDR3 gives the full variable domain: SAVISQKPSRDICQRGTSLTIQCQVDSQVTMMFWYRQQPGQSLTLIATANQGSEATYESGFVIDKFPISRPNLTFSTLTVSNMSPEDSSIYLCSVTGGGFNGKLFFGSGTQLSVL.